This T cell receptor (beta chain) is from a study of Tregs in tolerant kidney transplant recipients. CD4+CD25+CD127- Tregs, CD4+CD25- non-Tregs, CD4 and CD8 cells were sorted. Profiling relied on immunoSEQ multiplex PCR, and the TCRdb table lists in-frame clones only, not all of them. The repertoire consists of about 240,000 clones, with about four fifths occurring once and the leading ten covering less than 0.75%. Trimming took off 2 bases at V and 3 bases at J, with 8 bases between the two ends. The germline V gene has CDR1 SGHTA and CDR2 FQGNSA. This CDR3 spans 15 amino acids. Sequences were obtained from CD4+ T cells from blood. This TCR came from a human donor in good health. This rearrangement joins TRBV7-2 to TRBJ1-6; D remains ambiguous. The CDR3, as DNA: TGTGCCAGCAGCTTATTGGGCAGCTATAATTCACCCCTCCACTTT. Its translation: CASSLLGSYNSPLHF.